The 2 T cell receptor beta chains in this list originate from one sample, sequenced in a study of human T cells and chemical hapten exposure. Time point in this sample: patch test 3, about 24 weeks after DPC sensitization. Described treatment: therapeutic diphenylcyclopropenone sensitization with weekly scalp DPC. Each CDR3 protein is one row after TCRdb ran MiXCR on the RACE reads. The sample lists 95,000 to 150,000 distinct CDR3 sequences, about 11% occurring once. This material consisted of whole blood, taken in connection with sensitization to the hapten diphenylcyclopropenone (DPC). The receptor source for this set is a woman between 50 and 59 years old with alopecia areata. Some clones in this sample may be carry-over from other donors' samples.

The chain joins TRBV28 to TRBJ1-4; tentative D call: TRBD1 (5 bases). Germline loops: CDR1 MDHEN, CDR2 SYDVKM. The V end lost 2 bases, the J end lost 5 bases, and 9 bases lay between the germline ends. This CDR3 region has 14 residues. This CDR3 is CASSLGGLNEKLFF. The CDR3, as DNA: TGTGCCAGCAGTTTAGGGGGATTGAATGAAAAACTGTTTTTT.

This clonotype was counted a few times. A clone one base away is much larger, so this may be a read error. CDR3 coding DNA: TGTGCCAGCGGGCTTGACACAGATACGCAGTATTTT. The encoded protein is CASGLDTDTQYF. The chain uses TRBV7-9 and TRBJ2-3; the D is unclear. Germline CDR1 SEHNR, CDR2 FQNEAQ (reference sequence). The CDR3 extends over 12 amino acids. Trimming removed 8 bases at V and 2 bases at J, with 8 bases between.